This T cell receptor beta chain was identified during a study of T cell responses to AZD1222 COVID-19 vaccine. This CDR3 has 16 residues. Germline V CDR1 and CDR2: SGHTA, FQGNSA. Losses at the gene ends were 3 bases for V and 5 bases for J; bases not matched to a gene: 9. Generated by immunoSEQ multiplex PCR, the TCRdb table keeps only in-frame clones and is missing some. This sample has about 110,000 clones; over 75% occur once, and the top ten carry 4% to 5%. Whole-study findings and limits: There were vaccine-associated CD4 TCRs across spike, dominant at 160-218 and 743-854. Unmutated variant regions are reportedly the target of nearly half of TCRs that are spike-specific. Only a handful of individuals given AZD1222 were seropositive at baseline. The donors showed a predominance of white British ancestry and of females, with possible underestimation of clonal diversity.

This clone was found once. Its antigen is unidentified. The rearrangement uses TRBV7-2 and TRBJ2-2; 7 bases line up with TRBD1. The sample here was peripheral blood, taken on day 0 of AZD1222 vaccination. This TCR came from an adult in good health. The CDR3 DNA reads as TGTGCCAGCAGCTTCCGACAGGGTGAGGGGACCGGGGAGCTGTTTTTT. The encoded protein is CASSFRQGEGTGELFF. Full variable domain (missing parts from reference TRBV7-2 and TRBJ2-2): GAGVSQSPSNKVTEKGKDVELRCDPISGHTALYWYRQSLGQGLEFLIYFQGNSAPDKSGLPSDRFSAERTGGSVSTLTIQRTQQEDSAVYLCASSFRQGEGTGELFFGEGSRLTVL.